This T cell receptor (beta chain) emerged from a study of cytomegalovirus exposure and HLA in healthy donors. Germline lookup yields CDR1 MDHEN and CDR2 SYDVKM. CDR3 length: 14 amino acids. The J segment lost 7 bases and the V segment lost 6 bases, leaving 7 bases of the junction unmatched. It was with 60 Vbeta and 13 Jbeta primers that the PCR ran. Sequencing used immunoSEQ multiplex PCR; TCRdb keeps in-frame clones, though not all of them. Of 190,000 or so clones in the sample, 83% are singletons; the top ten hold roughly 1.6%. The gene calls are TRBV28 and TRBJ2-2; 8 bases agree with TRBD2. Sequenced: PBMCs. The receptor's source is a man aged 50 to 59 in good health and CMV-seronegative. For the CDR3, the DNA is TGTGCCAGCAGCCCAAGCGGGAGTGGCGGGGAGCTGTTTTTT. The encoded protein is CASSPSGSGGELFF.